This T cell receptor beta chain stems from a study of PD-1 blockade in classical Hodgkin lymphoma. Broader study findings: The CD4+ diversity rise by C4D1 was clearest in complete responders. Whoever responded completely had baseline diversity much like that seen in newly diagnosed patients. The study reported lower baseline TCR diversity in newly diagnosed patients than in healthy donors.

The CDR3 totals 13 residues. V lost 5 bases to trimming and J lost 3 bases, with 11 bases between them. CDR1 is SGHTA and CDR2 is FQGTGA in the germline V gene. Method: immunoSEQ multiplex PCR; TCRdb's copy keeps in-frame clones and lacks some. The table shows roughly 100,000 clones, with approximately 90% occurring only once. As concerns this clone: The antigen remains undetermined.

All patients relapsed after autologous stem cell transplantation, and brentuximab vedotin exposure varied. Best outcomes ranged across complete response, partial response and progressive disease. This clonotype was obtained from a human donor with classical Hodgkin lymphoma. Material: peripheral blood mononuclear cells (PBMCs), obtained before the second cycle of nivolumab. The J gene is TRBJ2-7, the V gene TRBV7-3, with D hard to call. CDR3 sequence (DNA): TGTGCCAGCAGCCTCGGGCCGGGCTACGAGCAGTACTTC. Its translation: CASSLGPGYEQYF.